One T cell receptor beta chain is described in this entry. The sample belongs to a study of CD8+CD57+ T cells in acquired aplastic anemia. This CDR3 is built from 15 residues. Trimming removed 6 bases from V and 7 bases from J, with 21 bases in between. Germline V lookup: CDR1 SNHLY, CDR2 FYNNEI. Genomic DNA provided the template from which TCR beta VDJ and CDR3 profiles were obtained. From the reads, TCRdb called clonotypes with MiXCR, one entry per CDR3 protein. The sample holds some 410,000 distinct CDR3 sequences, roughly 64% seen once. V usage is TRBV2 and J usage is TRBJ2-5, with D maybe TRBD2 (7 bases). The origin of this receptor is a human donor in good health, serving as a control. Sequenced: sorted CD4+, CD8+, or CD8+CD57+ T cells (not recorded which) from PBMCs. The CDR3 here is CASSAVGGAGWTQYF. The CDR3 nucleotides are TGTGCCAGCAGCGCGGTGGGGGGGGCCGGGTGGACCCAGTACTTC.